This T cell receptor beta chain was identified in a study of shared clonotypes between healthy human individuals. Across the study: Researchers assigned three CD4 naive, three CD4 memory, two CD8 naive and one CD8 memory plate to each donor.

The CDR3 spans 16 residues. Looked up from germline, CDR1 is SNHLY and CDR2 is FYNNEI. J was trimmed by 2 bases and V by 6 bases; bases with no gene match: 9. Here immunoSEQ multiplex PCR was the method, and the copy in TCRdb shows in-frame clones only, minus some. The table shows about 1.1 million clones, with 78% occurring only once. Comment on this clone: What it binds is not known.

Points from the study as a whole: At large depth, rarefaction still showed sorted-subset sequencing to be incomplete. Lower generation probabilities were found for non-shared clonotypes than for those shared by all four donors.

This sequence originates from a man between 18 and 35 years old in good health. Some clones in this sample may be carry-over from other donors' samples. Sequencing was done on a sample of memory CD4+ T cells from PBMCs. Subset given: CD45RA-negative fraction. The chain joins TRBV2 to TRBJ1-5; TRBD1 matches 8 bases. The CDR3 nucleotides read TGTGCCAGCAGCTTTGATGGACAGGGTGGCAATCAGCCCCAGCATTTT. Amino acid sequence: CASSFDGQGGNQPQHF. Based on the CDR3 plus reference TRBV2 and TRBJ1-5, the full variable domain is EPEVTQTPSHQVTQMGQEVILRCVPISNHLYFYWYRQILGQKVEFLVSFYNNEISEKSEIFDDQFSVERPDGSNFTLKIRSTKLEDSAMYFCASSFDGQGGNQPQHFGDGTRLSIL.